These 27 T cell receptor beta chains were sequenced from one sample in a study of blood T cell repertoires in COVID-19. The table came from immunoSEQ multiplex PCR; TCRdb's copy has only in-frame clones and leaves some out. Among 150,000 to 200,000 clones listed, 85% to 95% were seen once. Sequences were obtained from peripheral blood. All receptors derive from a woman aged 55-69 years with COVID-19, enrolled during active disease.

This clone has more than one count but fewer than ten. The rearrangement joins TRBV12-1 to TRBJ2-1; the D call of TRBD2 is as the table states it, not checked on the DNA. TRBV12-1 is shown as a pseudogene. CDR3 length: 15 residues. CDR3 loop: CASSHRSRGADEQFF. The CDR3 nucleotides read TGTGCCAGCAGCCACCGTTCCCGGGGGGCCGATGAGCAGTTCTTC.

The gene calls are TRBV23-1 and TRBJ1-6; no clear D gene. TRBV23-1 is flagged as an ORF with uncertain function. Trimming left V 0 bases short and J 1 base short, with 10 bases between. This CDR3 contains 17 residues. CDR3 DNA sequence: TGCGCCAGCAGTCAATCGAAGAGGCGATCCTATAATTCACCCCTCCACTTT. Translation gives CASSQSKRRSYNSPLHF.

The V gene is TRBV29-1, the J gene TRBJ2-3, with 10 bases identical to TRBD1. Looked up from germline, CDR1 is SQVTM and CDR2 is ANQGSEA. The CDR3 totals 12 residues. V was clipped by 7 bases and J by 4 bases; unmatched bases: 2. The CDR3 spells CSATGGPDTQYF. In nucleotides, the CDR3 is TGCAGCGCGACAGGGGGCCCAGATACGCAGTATTTT.

The chain carries TRBV5-1 and TRBJ2-5; no firm D call. There are 13 residues in the CDR3. V lost 1 base, J lost 4 bases, and 8 bases lay in between. Germline CDR1 SGHRS, CDR2 YFSETQ. The CDR3, as DNA: TGCGCCAGCAGCTTGTCCCCCCGAGAGACCCAGTACTTC. Amino acids: CASSLSPRETQYF.

This chain uses TRBV24-1 with TRBJ2-5; D is undetermined. The V gene's germline CDR1 is KGHDR and CDR2 SFDVKD. V gave up 3 bases and J gave up 0 bases, with 10 bases separating them. CDR3 length: 15 residues. The CDR3 sequence: CATSDLTRYQETQYF. The CDR3 DNA follows: TGTGCCACCAGTGATCTCACTCGGTACCAAGAGACCCAGTACTTC.

The chain has TRBV4-3 and TRBJ1-2; tentative D call: TRBD1 (5 bases). Germline V gene lookup returns CDR1 LGHNA and CDR2 YSLEER. CDR3 length equals 14 residues. Trimming took 8 bases from V and 2 from J, leaving 15 bases between them. CDR3 loop: CASGHGAGNYGYTF. The CDR3 DNA sequence: TGCGCCAGCGGACATGGGGCGGGGAACTATGGCTACACCTTC.

This clone was observed once. The V and J genes are TRBV6-5 and TRBJ1-4; 12 positions agree with TRBD1. The junction had 4 bases not matched to a gene; V was cut back by 6 bases and J by 8 bases. Per germline, CDR1 MNHEY and CDR2 SVGAGI. The CDR3 extends over 14 amino acids. The CDR3 is CASRGQGAREKLFF. In nucleotides, the CDR3 is TGTGCCAGCAGGGGACAGGGGGCGCGGGAAAAACTGTTTTTT.

This clone was picked up one time. This chain uses TRBV9 with TRBJ2-3; perhaps TRBD2 as D (6 bases). Germline lookup yields CDR1 SGDLS and CDR2 YYNGEE. Trimming took off 0 bases at V and 1 base at J, with 9 bases between the two ends. This CDR3 has 15 residues. The CDR3 sequence: CASSVAGGRTDTQYF. CDR3 in DNA: TGTGCCAGCAGCGTAGCTGGAGGGCGCACAGATACGCAGTATTTT.

The chain uses TRBV15 and TRBJ1-2; tentative D call: TRBD1 (6 bases). This CDR3 spans 17 amino acids. Per the germline V gene, CDR1 is LNHNV and CDR2 is YYDKDF (reference sequence). Deletions cut 0 bases from V and 6 bases from J, with 20 bases between. As DNA, the CDR3 is TGTGCCACCAGCAGAGATGGAGCGAACAGGGAAATACATGGCTACACCTTC. This sequence encodes CATSRDGANREIHGYTF.

The CDR3: CASSSNTNTEAFF. CDR3 nucleotide sequence: TGTGCCAGCAGCTCAAACACGAACACTGAAGCTTTCTTT. The chain recombines TRBV11-2 with TRBJ1-1; the D is unclear. The germline V gene encodes CDR1 SGHAT and CDR2 FQNNGV. Trimming took off 4 bases at V and 1 base at J, with 7 bases between the two ends. CDR3 length: 13 residues.

The genes are TRBV5-8 and TRBJ1-3, with D possibly TRBD1 on 5 matching bases. The CDR3 spans 17 residues. V lost 0 bases to trimming and J lost 2 bases, with 15 bases between them. Germline assignment: CDR1 SGHTS and CDR2 YDEGEE. CDR3 DNA sequence: TGTGCCAGCAGCTTGGTACGGGCCAGGGAAACTGGAAACACCATATATTTT. This codes for CASSLVRARETGNTIYF.

The chain combines TRBV2 with TRBJ1-3, with TRBD1 matching 8 bases. V shed 6 bases and J 2 bases; nucleotides not matched to a gene: 3. The CDR3 is made up of 14 amino acids. Per the germline V gene, CDR1 is SNHLY and CDR2 is FYNNEI. The chain's CDR3 is CASSVTGAGNTIYF. The CDR3 DNA reads as TGTGCCAGCAGCGTGACAGGGGCTGGAAACACCATATATTTT.

This chain connects TRBV27 to TRBJ2-2, with 8 bases that match TRBD1. With 10 bases clipped from V and 3 bases from J, the junction kept 13 bases outside the gene matches. The germline V gene encodes CDR1 MNHEY and CDR2 SMNVEV (reference sequence). The CDR3 sequence is 16 residues long. The CDR3 nucleotides read TGTGCCACCACACACTTTCAGGGGGCTTACACCGGGGAGCTGTTTTTT. Amino acids: CATTHFQGAYTGELFF.

The chain carries TRBV4-2 and TRBJ1-5, with unresolved D. Germline V gene sequence: CDR1 LGHNA, CDR2 YNFKEQ. The CDR3 totals 16 residues. The V gene lost 1 base and the J gene lost 1 base, with 11 bases spanning the gap. Here the CDR3 DNA reads TGTGCCAGCAGCCAAGGAGAGGGCGGGAGCAATCAGCCCCAGCATTTT. Translation: CASSQGEGGSNQPQHF.

This chain joins TRBV7-2 and TRBJ2-7, with a possible D match to TRBD2 (6 bases). The CDR3 totals 14 residues. V was pared by 5 bases and J by 4 bases, with 15 bases between. Germline V CDR1 and CDR2: SGHTA, FQGNSA. For the CDR3, the DNA is TGTGCCAGCAGCGCGGGACTTCAGGTGTACGAGCAGTACTTC. Amino acids: CASSAGLQVYEQYF. The complete variable domain, with remaining parts taken from reference TRBV7-2 and TRBJ2-7, reads GAGVSQSPSNKVTEKGKDVELRCDPISGHTALYWYRQSLGQGLEFLIYFQGNSAPDKSGLPSDRFSAERTGGSVSTLTIQRTQQEDSAVYLCASSAGLQVYEQYFGPGTRLTVT.

The V call is TRBV7-9, the J call TRBJ1-2; D uncertain. CDR3 size: 13 residues. Germline lookup yields CDR1 SEHNR and CDR2 FQNEAQ (reference sequence). Trimming pared 1 base from V and 2 bases from J, leaving 5 bases between. The CDR3 reads CASSLVENYGYTF. DNA of the CDR3: TGTGCCAGCAGCTTAGTAGAGAACTATGGCTACACCTTC.

CDR3 bases: TGCAGTGCTAGAGATTCCCGGGCCCAGCATTTT. Its protein is CSARDSRAQHF. The J gene is TRBJ1-5, the V gene TRBV20-1; D is unclear. Per germline, CDR1 DFQATT and CDR2 SNEGSKA (reference sequence). Between the trimmed V and J ends, which lost 0 bases and 11 bases, there was a span of 8 bases. This CDR3 region has 11 residues.

The sample holds a few counts of this clone. The chain joins TRBV6-5 to TRBJ1-2; 11 bases are shared with TRBD1. The CDR3 length is 15 residues. In germline, CDR1 is MNHEY, CDR2 SVGAGI. V lost 6 bases, J lost 8 bases, and 11 bases stayed unmatched. CDR3: CASRQPGGQGGGYTF. CDR3 bases: TGTGCCAGCAGGCAACCAGGGGGACAGGGGGGAGGCTACACCTTC.

This chain uses TRBV10-3 with TRBJ2-3; TRBD2 agrees at 9 bases. Germline-derived CDR1 and CDR2 are ENHRY and SYGVKD. This CDR3 contains 14 residues. With 7 bases clipped from V and 1 base from J, the junction kept 3 bases outside the gene matches. CDR3 in amino acids: CAIKERGGTDTQYF. CDR3 DNA: TGTGCCATCAAAGAGCGGGGGGGCACAGATACGCAGTATTTT.

The chain has TRBV5-1 and TRBJ2-2; 15 bases map to TRBD2. V gave up 4 bases and J gave up 4 bases; unmatched junction bases: 11. The V gene's germline CDR1 is SGHRS and CDR2 YFSETQ. The CDR3 totals 19 residues. The CDR3 is CASSPEGLAGGRVTGELFF. The CDR3 bases are TGCGCCAGCAGCCCGGAGGGACTAGCGGGGGGCCGGGTCACCGGGGAGCTGTTTTTT.

This sequence joins TRBV6-5 and TRBJ1-5; maybe TRBD1 (6 bases). The CDR3 runs to 13 residues. Trimming cost V 5 bases and J 4 bases, with 9 bases left between them. Germline CDR1 and CDR2: MNHEY and SVGAGI. CDR3 protein: CASSPGVNQPQHF. The CDR3 DNA follows: TGTGCCAGCAGTCCAGGGGTAAATCAGCCCCAGCATTTT.

This chain connects TRBV19 to TRBJ1-2; 8 bases are a match to TRBD1. CDR3 size: 15 residues. The trim removed 6 bases at V and 5 bases at J, leaving 11 bases unmatched. The germline V gene encodes CDR1 LNHDA and CDR2 SQIVND (reference sequence). CDR3 sequence reads: CASSRGQGKGYGYTF. The CDR3 region has the DNA TGTGCCAGTAGCCGCGGACAGGGTAAGGGTTATGGCTACACCTTC.

J is TRBJ1-4 and V is TRBV11-2; 9 positions agree with TRBD1. Germline assignment: CDR1 SGHAT and CDR2 FQNNGV. The CDR3 is 15 residues long. With V trimmed by 4 bases and J by 6 bases, 6 bases remained unmatched. This CDR3 is CASSSPTGGDEKLFF. In DNA, the CDR3 is TGTGCCAGCAGCTCGCCGACAGGGGGTGATGAAAAACTGTTTTTT.

The chain employs TRBV9 and TRBJ2-1, with D possibly TRBD1 on 5 matching bases. The CDR3 runs 17 residues. V gave up 0 bases and J gave up 0 bases, with 13 bases separating them. Germline V gene data show CDR1 as SGDLS and CDR2 as YYNGEE. Written as DNA, the CDR3 is TGTGCCAGCAGCGTAGGGCTGGGGCAGAGCTCCTACAATGAGCAGTTCTTC. It codes for CASSVGLGQSSYNEQFF.

This clone was seen just once. The rearrangement joins TRBV30 to TRBJ1-2, with TRBD1 matching over 12 bases. Losses at the gene ends were 1 base for V and 8 bases for J; bases not matched to a gene: 5. This CDR3 has 14 residues. Germline CDR1 GTSNPN, CDR2 SVGIG (reference sequence). The CDR3 DNA follows: TGTGCCTGGAGTGCTGTCGGGACAGGGGGCGGCTACACCTTC. Its translation: CAWSAVGTGGGYTF.

The chain employs TRBV7-9 and TRBJ1-4; maybe TRBD1 (6 bases). The germline V gene has CDR1 SEHNR and CDR2 FQNEAQ (reference sequence). This CDR3 has 16 residues. The V end lost 4 bases, the J end lost 3 bases, and 15 bases lay between the germline ends. CDR3 DNA sequence: TGTGCCAGCAGCTCTTTGACAGGTTCTTCTAATGAAAAACTGTTTTTT. This encodes CASSSLTGSSNEKLFF.

V gene TRBV28 combines with J gene TRBJ2-3, with 8 bases lining up with TRBD1. The germline gives CDR1 MDHEN, CDR2 SYDVKM. This CDR3 spans 16 amino acids. V gave up 2 bases and J gave up 5 bases; unmatched junction bases: 9. CDR3 DNA: TGTGCCAGCAGTTTAGGCAGGGGGCAGGCGCGAGATACGCAGTATTTT. Encoded protein: CASSLGRGQARDTQYF.